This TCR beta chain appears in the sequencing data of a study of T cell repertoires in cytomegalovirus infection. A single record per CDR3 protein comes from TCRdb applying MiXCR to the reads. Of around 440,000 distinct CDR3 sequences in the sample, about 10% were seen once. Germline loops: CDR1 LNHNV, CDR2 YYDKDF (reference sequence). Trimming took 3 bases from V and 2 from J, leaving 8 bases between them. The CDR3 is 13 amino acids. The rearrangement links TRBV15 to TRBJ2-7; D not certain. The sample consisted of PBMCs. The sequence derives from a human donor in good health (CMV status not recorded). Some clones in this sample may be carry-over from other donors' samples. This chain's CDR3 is CATSRVDTYEQYF. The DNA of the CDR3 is TGTGCCACCAGCAGGGTGGATACCTACGAGCAGTACTTC. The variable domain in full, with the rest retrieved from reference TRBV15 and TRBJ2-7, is DAMVIQNPRYQVTQFGKPVTLSCSQTLNHNVMYWYQQKSSQAPKLLFHYYDKDFNNEADTPDNFQSRRPNTSFCFLDIRSPGLGDTAMYLCATSRVDTYEQYFGPGTRLTVT.